Below, 3 T cell receptor beta chains from the same sample are listed, as sequenced in a study of T cell responses to AZD1222 COVID-19 vaccine. TCRdb's copy holds only in-frame clones and misses some; the assay was immunoSEQ multiplex PCR. The sample consists of about 83,000 clones, approximately 90% of them appearing once. The specimen was peripheral blood, collected on day 0 of MenACWY control vaccination. The source of these receptors is an adult in good health.

The rearrangement links TRBV19 to TRBJ2-7; TRBD1 matches at 7 bases. Per germline, CDR1 LNHDA and CDR2 SQIVND (reference sequence). This CDR3 contains 14 residues. V dropped 3 bases and J dropped 7; count of bases not matched to a gene: 9. The CDR3 is CASSMFGTVREQYF. The DNA for the CDR3 is TGTGCCAGTAGTATGTTTGGGACAGTGAGGGAGCAGTACTTC.

The rearrangement links TRBV29-1 to TRBJ1-2, with D maybe TRBD1 (6 bases). The CDR3 runs to 11 residues. V was clipped by 7 bases and J by 3 bases, with 9 bases between them. Germline values: CDR1 SQVTM, CDR2 ANQGSEA. CDR3 amino acids: CSARTDYGYTF. CDR3 coding DNA: TGCAGCGCCCGGACAGACTATGGCTACACCTTC.

This chain uses TRBV27 with TRBJ1-4; D gene uncertain. The CDR3 length is 15 residues. From germline, CDR1 is MNHEY and CDR2 SMNVEV (reference sequence). V was pared by 2 bases and J by 10 bases, with 17 bases between. DNA of the CDR3: TGTGCCAGCAGTTTAAGTGGGCCCCAATTGGGAAAACTGTTTTTT. This encodes CASSLSGPQLGKLFF.